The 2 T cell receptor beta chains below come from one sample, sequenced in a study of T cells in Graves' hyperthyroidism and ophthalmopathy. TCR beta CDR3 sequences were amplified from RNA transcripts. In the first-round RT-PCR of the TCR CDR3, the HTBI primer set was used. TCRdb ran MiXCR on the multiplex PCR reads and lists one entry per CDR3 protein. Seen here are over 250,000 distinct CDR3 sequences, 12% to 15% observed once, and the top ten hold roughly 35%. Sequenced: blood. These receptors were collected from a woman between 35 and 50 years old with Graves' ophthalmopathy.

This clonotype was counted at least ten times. The CDR3 bases are TGTGCCAGCAGTTTCAACGGGGGGGGCCCCTACGAGCAGTACTTC. It is translated as CASSFNGGGPYEQYF. The chain is built from TRBV12-3 or TRBV12-4 and TRBJ2-7, with 8 bases fitting TRBD2. The CDR3 has 15 residues. The V gene end was trimmed by 3 bases and the J gene end by 2 bases; junction bases not matched to a gene: 6.

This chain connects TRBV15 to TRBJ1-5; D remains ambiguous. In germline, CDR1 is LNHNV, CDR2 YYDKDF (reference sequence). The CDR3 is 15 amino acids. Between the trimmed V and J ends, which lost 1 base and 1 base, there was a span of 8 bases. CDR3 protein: CATSRGARSNQPQHF. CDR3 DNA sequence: TGTGCCACCAGCAGAGGTGCAAGAAGCAATCAGCCCCAGCATTTT.